This T cell receptor (beta chain) was captured in a study of T cells in Graves' hyperthyroidism and ophthalmopathy. General study results and limits: Ophthalmopathy prediction by the model preceded onset by a median roughly 6.3 months.

Remarks on this clonotype: Its cognate antigen is unknown.

Amplified TCR beta CDR3 regions derived from RNA transcripts. The TCR CDR3 first-round RT-PCR relied on the HTBI primer set. TCRdb re-derived calls from the multiplex PCR reads in MiXCR, one entry per CDR3 protein. The sample records 550,000 to 650,000 distinct CDR3 sequences, about 15% being singletons. Patients showing uncontrolled infection, other autoimmune disease, pregnancy or lactation were ineligible. Diagnoses were made from clinical symptoms, serum measures (thyroxine and TRAb), thyroid ultrasound and orbital computed tomography. Before ophthalmopathy appeared, progressors gave blood at initial hyperthyroidism diagnosis. The material sequenced was blood. This receptor was identified in a woman between 25 and 40 years old with Graves' hyperthyroidism that later progressed to Graves' ophthalmopathy.

The CDR3 region has the DNA TGCAGTGCTCCCGGGACTATTAATGAGCAGTTCTTC. Translating gives CSAPGTINEQFF. The rearrangement uses TRBV20-1 and TRBJ2-1, with 7 bases that match TRBD2. The length of the CDR3 is 12 residues. The trim removed 5 bases at V and 7 bases at J, leaving 5 bases unmatched. Germline V lookup: CDR1 DFQATT, CDR2 SNEGSKA (reference sequence).